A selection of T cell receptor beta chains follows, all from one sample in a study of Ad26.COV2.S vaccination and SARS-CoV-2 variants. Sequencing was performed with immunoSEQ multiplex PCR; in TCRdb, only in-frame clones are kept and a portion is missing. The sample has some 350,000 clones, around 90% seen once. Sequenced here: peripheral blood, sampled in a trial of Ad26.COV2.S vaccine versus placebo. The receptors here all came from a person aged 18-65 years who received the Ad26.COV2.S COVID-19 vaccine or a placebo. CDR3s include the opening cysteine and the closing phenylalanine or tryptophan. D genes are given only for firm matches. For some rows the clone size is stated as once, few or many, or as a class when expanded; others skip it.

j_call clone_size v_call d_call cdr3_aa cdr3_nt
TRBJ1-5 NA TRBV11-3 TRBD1 CASSLEGGTELLMGNQPQHF TGTGCCAGCAGCTTAGAAGGAGGGACAGAGCTATTAATGGGCAATCAGCCCCAGCATTTT
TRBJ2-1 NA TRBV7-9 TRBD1 CASSVTGVSEQFF TGTGCCAGCAGCGTGACAGGGGTGAGTGAGCAGTTCTTC
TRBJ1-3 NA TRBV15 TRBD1 CATSRDLRGQSGNTIYF TGTGCCACCAGCAGAGATCTCAGGGGGCAATCGGGAAACACCATATATTTT
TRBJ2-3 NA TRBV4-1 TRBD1 CASKRDRESDTQYF TGCGCCAGCAAAAGGGACAGGGAATCAGATACGCAGTATTTT
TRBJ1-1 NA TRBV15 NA CATSRSLGATEAFF TGTGCCACCAGCAGGAGTTTAGGGGCCACTGAAGCTTTCTTT
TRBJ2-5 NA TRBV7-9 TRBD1 CASSLLRQGGETQYF TGTGCCAGCAGCTTACTTAGACAGGGGGGAGAGACCCAGTACTTC
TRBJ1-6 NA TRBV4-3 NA CASSQVGGSPLHF TGCGCCAGCAGCCAAGTGGGAGGTTCACCCCTCCACTTT
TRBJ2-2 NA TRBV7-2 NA CASRLGGATNTGELFF TGTGCCAGCAGGCTGGGCGGGGCCACGAACACCGGGGAGCTGTTTTTT
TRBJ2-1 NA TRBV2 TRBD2 CASSTGTSNEQFF TGTGCCAGCAGTACAGGGACTAGCAATGAGCAGTTCTTC
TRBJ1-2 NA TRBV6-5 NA CASIPVGGVDGYTF TGTGCCAGCATTCCCGTGGGGGGAGTCGATGGCTACACCTTC
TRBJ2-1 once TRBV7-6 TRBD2 CASSLGGGSYNEQFF TGTGCCAGCAGCTTAGGCGGGGGGTCCTACAATGAGCAGTTCTTC
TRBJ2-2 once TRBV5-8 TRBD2 CASSWGGSTGELFF TGTGCCAGCAGCTGGGGGGGATCCACCGGGGAGCTGTTTTTT
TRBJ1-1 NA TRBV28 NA CASSGGMNTEAFF TGTGCCAGCAGTGGGGGAATGAACACTGAAGCTTTCTTT
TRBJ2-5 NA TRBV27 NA CASSLGPGETQYF TGTGCCAGCAGCTTAGGGCCCGGGGAGACCCAGTACTTC
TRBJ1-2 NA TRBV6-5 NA CATSLLGYGYTF TGTGCCACCTCCCTGTTGGGCTATGGCTACACCTTC
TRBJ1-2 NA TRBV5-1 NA CASSLVLPQANYGYTF TGCGCCAGCAGCTTGGTGCTGCCTCAGGCCAACTATGGCTACACCTTC
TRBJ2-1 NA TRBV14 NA CASSQASDLQFF TGTGCCAGCAGCCAGGCTAGCGATTTGCAGTTCTTC
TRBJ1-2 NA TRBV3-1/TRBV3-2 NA CASSQEAALGYTF TGTGCCAGCAGCCAAGAGGCGGCCCTGGGCTACACCTTC
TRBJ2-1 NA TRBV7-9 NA CASSVNRGSSYNEQFF TGTGCCAGCAGCGTCAATAGGGGGAGCTCCTACAATGAGCAGTTCTTC
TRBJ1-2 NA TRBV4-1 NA CASSQDLPGYYGYTF TGCGCCAGCAGCCAAGATTTGCCAGGGTACTATGGCTACACCTTC
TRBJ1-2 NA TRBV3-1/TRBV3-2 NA CASSHRQLNYGYTF TGTGCCAGCAGCCACCGTCAGCTTAACTATGGCTACACCTTC
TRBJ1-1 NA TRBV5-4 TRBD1 CASSQRGGNTEAFF TGTGCCAGCAGTCAAAGAGGGGGCAACACTGAAGCTTTCTTT
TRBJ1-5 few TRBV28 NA CASGAGQPQHF TGTGCCAGCGGTGCGGGACAGCCCCAGCATTTT
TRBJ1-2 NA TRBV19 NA CASSYQGNLYGYTF TGTGCCAGTAGTTACCAGGGTAACCTATATGGCTACACCTTC
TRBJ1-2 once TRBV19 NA CASTNRQVRNGYTF TGTGCCAGTACAAACCGACAGGTTCGAAATGGCTACACCTTC
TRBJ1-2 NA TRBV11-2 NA CASSPLDGPRSYGYTF TGTGCCAGCAGCCCCCTCGACGGACCCAGAAGTTATGGCTACACCTTC
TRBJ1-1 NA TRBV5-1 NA CASSPSTSYNTEAFF TGCGCCAGCAGCCCCTCGACGAGCTATAACACTGAAGCTTTCTTT
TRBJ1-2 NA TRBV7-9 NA CASSSVGRLPNYGYTF TGTGCCAGCAGCTCAGTGGGCAGACTTCCTAACTATGGCTACACCTTC
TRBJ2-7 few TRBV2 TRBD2 CASSELAGGLYEQYF TGTGCCAGCAGTGAACTAGCGGGGGGACTCTACGAGCAGTACTTC
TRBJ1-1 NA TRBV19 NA CASSRALNTEAFF TGTGCCAGTAGCCGGGCCTTGAACACTGAAGCTTTCTTT
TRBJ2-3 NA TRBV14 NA CASSQAGPDTQYF TGTGCCAGCAGCCAAGCGGGCCCAGATACGCAGTATTTT
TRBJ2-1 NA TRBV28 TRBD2 CASSPLLAGTYNEQFF TGTGCCAGCAGTCCCCTGCTAGCGGGAACTTACAATGAGCAGTTCTTC
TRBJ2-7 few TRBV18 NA CASSPGQNYEQYF TGTGCCAGCTCACCTGGACAGAACTACGAGCAGTACTTC
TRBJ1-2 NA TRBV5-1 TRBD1 CASSSTGAGYGYTF TGCGCCAGCAGCTCCACAGGGGCTGGCTATGGCTACACCTTC
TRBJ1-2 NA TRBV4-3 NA CASSQWRDPNYGYTF TGCGCCAGCAGCCAATGGAGAGACCCTAACTATGGCTACACCTTC
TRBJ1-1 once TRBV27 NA CASSTTVGQNPTEAFF TGTGCCAGCAGTACGACAGTTGGACAGAACCCCACTGAAGCTTTCTTT
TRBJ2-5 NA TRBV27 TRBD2 CASSPVAGGRETQYF TGTGCCAGCAGTCCCGTGGCGGGAGGGCGGGAGACCCAGTACTTC
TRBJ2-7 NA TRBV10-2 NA CASSDQSSTQYF TGCGCCAGCAGTGATCAGTCATCCACGCAGTACTTC
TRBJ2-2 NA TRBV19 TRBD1 CASSTRDRGVVNTGELFF TGTGCCAGTAGTACCCGCGACAGGGGTGTTGTAAACACCGGGGAGCTGTTTTTT
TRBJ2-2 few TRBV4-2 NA CASSHPPTGTSTGELFF TGTGCCAGCAGCCACCCACCGACCGGGACAAGCACCGGGGAGCTGTTTTTT
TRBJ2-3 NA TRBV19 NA CASSPYSRPTDTQYF TGTGCCAGTAGTCCATATAGTAGGCCCACAGATACGCAGTATTTT
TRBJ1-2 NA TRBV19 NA CASSPAVPNNYGYTF TGTGCCAGTAGTCCGGCAGTTCCTAACAACTATGGCTACACCTTC
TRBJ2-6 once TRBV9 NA CASSAQGTGANVLTF TGTGCCAGCAGCGCGCAGGGAACTGGGGCCAACGTCCTGACTTTC
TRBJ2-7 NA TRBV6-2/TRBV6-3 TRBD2 CASSYMVAGGFSYEQYF TGTGCCAGCAGTTACATGGTAGCGGGGGGCTTCTCCTACGAGCAGTACTTC
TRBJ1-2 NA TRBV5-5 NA CASSLAPANYGYTF TGTGCCAGCAGCTTGGCCCCGGCCAACTATGGCTACACCTTC
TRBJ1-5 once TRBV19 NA CASRIWGSGNQPQHF TGTGCCAGTAGGATTTGGGGCTCGGGCAATCAGCCCCAGCATTTT
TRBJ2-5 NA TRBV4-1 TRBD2 CASSQLSGSRETQYF TGCGCCAGCAGCCAACTTAGCGGGAGCCGGGAGACCCAGTACTTC
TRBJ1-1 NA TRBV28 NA CASSLTGLNTEAFF TGTGCCAGCAGTTTAACAGGTTTGAACACTGAAGCTTTCTTT
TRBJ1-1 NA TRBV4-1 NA CASSQEGGGTEAFF TGCGCCAGCAGCCAAGAGGGAGGGGGGACTGAAGCTTTCTTT